This entry lists 4 T cell receptor beta chains sequenced from one sample in a study of T cell changes during pregnancy in multiple sclerosis. Clones were sequenced by immunoSEQ multiplex PCR, and TCRdb holds only the in-frame ones, with some missing. The repertoire holds 80,000 to 130,000 clones, roughly 92% seen once, with more than 0.95% in the top ten. The specimen was peripheral blood, collected in the second trimester of pregnancy. The receptors come from a female donor with multiple sclerosis, enrolled in a pregnancy study.

The chain uses TRBV5-1 and TRBJ2-1; 7 positions agree with TRBD2. V lost 0 bases, J lost 6 bases, and 9 bases stayed unmatched. The CDR3 consists of 16 residues. Germline V lookup: CDR1 SGHRS, CDR2 YFSETQ. The chain's CDR3 is CASSLVGGGIFNEQFF. The CDR3 nucleotides are TGCGCCAGCAGCTTGGTAGGCGGGGGAATTTTCAATGAGCAGTTCTTC. The full variable domain, rest sourced from reference TRBV5-1 and TRBJ2-1, is KAGVTQTPRYLIKTRGQQVTLSCSPISGHRSVSWYQQTPGQGLQFLFEYFSETQRNKGNFPGRFSGRQFSNSRSEMNVSTLELGDSALYLCASSLVGGGIFNEQFFGPGTRLTVL.

This chain uses TRBV27 with TRBJ2-7; weak D call: TRBD1 (6 bases). V lost 6 bases and J lost 7, with 16 bases in between. Germline-derived CDR1 and CDR2 are MNHEY and SMNVEV (reference sequence). The CDR3 is 13 residues long. In nucleotides, the CDR3 is TGTGCCAGCAGGCTCCAGGGGTTCCGGGAGCAGTACTTC. It translates to CASRLQGFREQYF.

This clone was found a few times. The chain has TRBV19 and TRBJ1-5; TRBD1 might be the D (5 bases). CDR1 is LNHDA and CDR2 is SQIVND in the germline V gene (reference sequence). Trimming took off 4 bases at V and 4 bases at J, with 8 bases between the two ends. The CDR3 is 13 amino acids. CDR3 DNA: TGTGCCAGTAGTAGGACAAGTAATCAGCCCCAGCATTTT. Its protein product is CASSRTSNQPQHF.

The V and J genes are TRBV6-6 and TRBJ2-7, with D maybe TRBD2 (5 bases). Looked up from germline, CDR1 is MNHNY and CDR2 is SVGAGI (reference sequence). Deletions cut 5 bases from V and 1 base from J, with 12 bases between. The CDR3 consists of 14 residues. CDR3 protein: CASSKDGGSYEQYF. CDR3 DNA: TGTGCCAGCAGTAAGGACGGAGGTTCCTACGAGCAGTACTTC.